The entry below describes one T cell receptor (beta chain). These data come from a study of lymphopenia after photon versus proton radiotherapy. Clones were sequenced by immunoSEQ multiplex PCR, and TCRdb holds only the in-frame ones, with some missing. The sample holds 60,000 or so clones, about 90% seen once. The CDR3 is 17 amino acids. Per germline, CDR1 LNHDA and CDR2 SQIVND (reference sequence). Trimming stripped 4 bases from V and 2 bases from J, with 18 bases between. The starting material was peripheral blood, obtained from a patient treated with photon-based radiotherapy. The chain is built from TRBV19 and TRBJ1-5, with D perhaps matching TRBD1 (5 bases). The source is a man aged 35 to 55 with gastric cancer. The CDR3 DNA reads as TGTGCCAGTAGTAATCGAGGAGGGGCTGGGGGCAATCAGCCCCAGCATTTT. This sequence encodes CASSNRGGAGGNQPQHF.